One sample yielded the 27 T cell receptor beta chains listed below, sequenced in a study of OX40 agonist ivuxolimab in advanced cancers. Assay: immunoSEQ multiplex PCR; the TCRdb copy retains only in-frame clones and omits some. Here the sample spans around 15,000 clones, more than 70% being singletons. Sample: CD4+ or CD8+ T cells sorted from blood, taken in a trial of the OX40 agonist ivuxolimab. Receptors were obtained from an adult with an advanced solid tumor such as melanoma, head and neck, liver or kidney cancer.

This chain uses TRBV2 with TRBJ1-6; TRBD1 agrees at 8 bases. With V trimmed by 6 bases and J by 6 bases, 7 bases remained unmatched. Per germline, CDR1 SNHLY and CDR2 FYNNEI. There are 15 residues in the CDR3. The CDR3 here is CASRSTGVSNSPLHF. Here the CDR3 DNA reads TGTGCCAGCAGATCGACAGGGGTTAGTAATTCACCCCTCCACTTT.

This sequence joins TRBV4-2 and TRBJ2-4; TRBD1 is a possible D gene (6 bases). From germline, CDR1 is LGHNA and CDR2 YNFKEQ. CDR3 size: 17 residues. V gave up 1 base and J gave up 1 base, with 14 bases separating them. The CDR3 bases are TGTGCCAGCAGCCAAGTGGGGGCTAGTGTGGCCAAAAACATTCAGTACTTC. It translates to CASSQVGASVAKNIQYF.

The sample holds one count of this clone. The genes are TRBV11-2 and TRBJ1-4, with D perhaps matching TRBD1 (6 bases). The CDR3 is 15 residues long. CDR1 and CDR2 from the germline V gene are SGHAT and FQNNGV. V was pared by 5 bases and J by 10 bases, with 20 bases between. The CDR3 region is CASSGLQGRGGKLFF. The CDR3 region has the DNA TGTGCCAGCAGCGGACTACAGGGAAGGGGTGGAAAACTGTTTTTT. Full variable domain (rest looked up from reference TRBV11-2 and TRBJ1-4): EAGVAQSPRYKIIEKRQSVAFWCNPISGHATLYWYQQILGQGPKLLIQFQNNGVVDDSQLPKDRFSAERLKGVDSTLKIQPAKLEDSAVYLCASSGLQGRGGKLFFGSGTQLSVL.

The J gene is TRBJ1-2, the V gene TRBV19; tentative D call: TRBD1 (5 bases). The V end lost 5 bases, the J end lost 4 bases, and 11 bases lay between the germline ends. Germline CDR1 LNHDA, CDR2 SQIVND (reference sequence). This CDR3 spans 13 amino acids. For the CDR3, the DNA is TGTGCCAGTAGTCCTTCCGGGACCTATGGCTACACCTTC. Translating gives CASSPSGTYGYTF. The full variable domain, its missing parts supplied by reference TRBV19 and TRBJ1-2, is DGGITQSPKYLFRKEGQNVTLSCEQNLNHDAMYWYRQDPGQGLRLIYYSQIVNDFQKGDIAEGYSVSREKKESFPLTVTSAQKNPTAFYLCASSPSGTYGYTFGSGTRLTVV.

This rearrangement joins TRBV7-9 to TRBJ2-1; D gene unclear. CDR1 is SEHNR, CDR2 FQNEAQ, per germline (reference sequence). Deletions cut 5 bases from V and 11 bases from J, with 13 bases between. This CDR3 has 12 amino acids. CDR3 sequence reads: CASSPDFPQQFF. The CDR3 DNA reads TGTGCCAGCAGCCCTGACTTCCCTCAGCAGTTCTTC.

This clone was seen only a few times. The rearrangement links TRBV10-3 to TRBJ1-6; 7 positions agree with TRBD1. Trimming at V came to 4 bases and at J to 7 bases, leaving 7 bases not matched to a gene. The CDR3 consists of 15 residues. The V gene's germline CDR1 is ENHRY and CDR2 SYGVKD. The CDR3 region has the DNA TGTGCCATCAGTGCCACCGGGACAGCGAATTCACCCCTCCACTTT. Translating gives CAISATGTANSPLHF.

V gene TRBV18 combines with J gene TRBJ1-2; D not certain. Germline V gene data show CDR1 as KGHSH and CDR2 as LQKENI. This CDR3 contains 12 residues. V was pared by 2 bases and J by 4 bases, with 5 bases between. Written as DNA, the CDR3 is TGTGCCAGCTCACCAGATTTCTATGGCTACACCTTC. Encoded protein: CASSPDFYGYTF.

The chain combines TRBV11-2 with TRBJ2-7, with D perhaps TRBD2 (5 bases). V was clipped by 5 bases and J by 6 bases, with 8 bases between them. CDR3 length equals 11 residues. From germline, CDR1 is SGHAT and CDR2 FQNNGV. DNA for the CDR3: TGTGCCAGCAGCGCCGCGGGCGAGCAGTACTTC. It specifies CASSAAGEQYF.

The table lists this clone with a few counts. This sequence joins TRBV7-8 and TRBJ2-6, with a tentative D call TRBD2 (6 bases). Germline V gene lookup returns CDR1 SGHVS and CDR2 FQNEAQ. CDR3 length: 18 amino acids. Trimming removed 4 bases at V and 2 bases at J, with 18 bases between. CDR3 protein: CASSYGGLNSPGANVLTF. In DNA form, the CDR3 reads TGTGCCAGCAGCTATGGAGGGCTAAACTCCCCTGGGGCCAACGTCCTGACTTTC.

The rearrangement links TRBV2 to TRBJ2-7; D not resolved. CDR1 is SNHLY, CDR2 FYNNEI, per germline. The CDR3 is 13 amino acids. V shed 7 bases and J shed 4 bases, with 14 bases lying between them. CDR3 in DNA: TGTGCCAGCACCCAAGAGGCTAAATACGAGCAGTACTTC. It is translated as CASTQEAKYEQYF.

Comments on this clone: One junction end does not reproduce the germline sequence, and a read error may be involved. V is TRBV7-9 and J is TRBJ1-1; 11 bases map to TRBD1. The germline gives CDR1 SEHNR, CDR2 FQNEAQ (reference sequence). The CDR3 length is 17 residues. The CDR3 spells CASSLRGQDRGHTEAFF. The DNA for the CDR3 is TGTGCCAGCAGCTTAAGGGGCCAGGACAGGGGGCACACAGAAGCTTTCTTT.

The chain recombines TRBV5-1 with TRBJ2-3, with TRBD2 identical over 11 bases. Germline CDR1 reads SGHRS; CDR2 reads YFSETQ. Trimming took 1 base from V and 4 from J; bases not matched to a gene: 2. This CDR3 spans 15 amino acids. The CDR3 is CASSLRLAGPDTQYF. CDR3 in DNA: TGCGCCAGCAGCTTGAGACTAGCGGGGCCAGATACGCAGTATTTT.

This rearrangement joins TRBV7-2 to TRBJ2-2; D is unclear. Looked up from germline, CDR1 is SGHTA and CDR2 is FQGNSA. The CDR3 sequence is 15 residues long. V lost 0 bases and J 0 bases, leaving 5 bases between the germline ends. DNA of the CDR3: TGTGCCAGCAGCTTAGCGATAGCGAACACCGGGGAGCTGTTTTTT. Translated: CASSLAIANTGELFF.

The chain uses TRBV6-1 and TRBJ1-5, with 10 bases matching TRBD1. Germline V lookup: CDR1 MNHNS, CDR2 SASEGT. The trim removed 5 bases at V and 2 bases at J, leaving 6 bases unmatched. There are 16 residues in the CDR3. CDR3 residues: CASSKGTGVGNQPQHF. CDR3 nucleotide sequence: TGTGCCAGCAGTAAAGGGACAGGGGTTGGCAATCAGCCCCAGCATTTT.

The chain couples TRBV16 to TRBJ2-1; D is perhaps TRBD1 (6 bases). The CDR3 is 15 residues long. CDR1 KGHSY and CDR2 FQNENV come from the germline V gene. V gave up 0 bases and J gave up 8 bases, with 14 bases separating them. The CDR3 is CASSQSGTYGDEQFF. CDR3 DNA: TGTGCCAGCAGCCAATCGGGGACATACGGCGATGAGCAGTTCTTC.

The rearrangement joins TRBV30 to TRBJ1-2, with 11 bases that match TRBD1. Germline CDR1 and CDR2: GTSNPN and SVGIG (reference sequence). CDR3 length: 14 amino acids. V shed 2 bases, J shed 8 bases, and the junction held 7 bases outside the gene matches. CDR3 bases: TGTGCCTGGAGTAATTCGGACAGGGGGCCCGGCTACACCTTC. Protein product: CAWSNSDRGPGYTF.

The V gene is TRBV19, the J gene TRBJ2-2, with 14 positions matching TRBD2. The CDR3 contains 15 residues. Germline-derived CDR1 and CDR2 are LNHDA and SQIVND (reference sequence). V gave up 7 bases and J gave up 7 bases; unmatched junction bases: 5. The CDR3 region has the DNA TGTGCCAGTATAGGACTAGCGGGAGGTAACGGGGAGCTGTTTTTT. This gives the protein CASIGLAGGNGELFF.

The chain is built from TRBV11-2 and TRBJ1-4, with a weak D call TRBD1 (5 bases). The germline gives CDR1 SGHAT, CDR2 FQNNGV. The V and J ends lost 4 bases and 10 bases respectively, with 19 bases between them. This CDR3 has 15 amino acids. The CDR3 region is CASSSTLEGWGKLFF. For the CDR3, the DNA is TGTGCCAGCAGCTCCACTCTGGAGGGGTGGGGAAAACTGTTTTTT.

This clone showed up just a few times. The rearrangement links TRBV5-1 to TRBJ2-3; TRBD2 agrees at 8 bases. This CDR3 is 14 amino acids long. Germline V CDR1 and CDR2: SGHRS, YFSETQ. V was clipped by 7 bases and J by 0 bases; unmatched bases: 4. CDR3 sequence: CASLRGGSTDTQYF. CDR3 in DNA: TGCGCCAGCCTCCGGGGGGGTAGCACAGATACGCAGTATTTT.

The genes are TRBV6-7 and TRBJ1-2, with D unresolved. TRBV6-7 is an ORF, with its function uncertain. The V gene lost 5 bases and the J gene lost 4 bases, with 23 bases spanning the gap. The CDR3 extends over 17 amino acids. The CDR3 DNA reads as TGTGCCAGCAGTGTTTTCTTCGGCTTCCGAAAGACCTATGGCTACACCTTC. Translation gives CASSVFFGFRKTYGYTF.

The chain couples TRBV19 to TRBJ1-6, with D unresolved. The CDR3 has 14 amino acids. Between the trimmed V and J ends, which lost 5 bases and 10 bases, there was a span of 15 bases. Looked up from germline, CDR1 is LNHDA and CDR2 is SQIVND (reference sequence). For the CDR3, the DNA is TGTGCCAGTAGTCCGTTACTTCCAGAATCACCCCTCCACTTT. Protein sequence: CASSPLLPESPLHF.

As DNA, the CDR3 is TGTGCCAGCAGCCGGACGGGTTTCAAAAACATTCAGTACTTC. It encodes CASSRTGFKNIQYF. The chain couples TRBV27 to TRBJ2-4; D uncertain. V was trimmed by 6 bases and J by 3 bases, leaving 12 bases between them. CDR1 and CDR2 from the germline V gene are MNHEY and SMNVEV (reference sequence). There are 14 residues in the CDR3.

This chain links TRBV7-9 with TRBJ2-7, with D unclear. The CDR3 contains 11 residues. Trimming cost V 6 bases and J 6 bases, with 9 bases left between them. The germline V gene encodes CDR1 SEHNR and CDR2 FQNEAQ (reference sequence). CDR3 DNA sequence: TGTGCCAGCAGTTTGACGGGCGAGCAGTACTTC. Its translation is CASSLTGEQYF.

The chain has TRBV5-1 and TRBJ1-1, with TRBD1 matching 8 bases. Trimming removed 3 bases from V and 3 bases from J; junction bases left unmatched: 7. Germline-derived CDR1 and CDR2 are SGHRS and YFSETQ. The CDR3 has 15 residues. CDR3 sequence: CASSSRQGWDTEAFF. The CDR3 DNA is TGCGCCAGCAGCTCCCGACAGGGGTGGGACACTGAAGCTTTCTTT.

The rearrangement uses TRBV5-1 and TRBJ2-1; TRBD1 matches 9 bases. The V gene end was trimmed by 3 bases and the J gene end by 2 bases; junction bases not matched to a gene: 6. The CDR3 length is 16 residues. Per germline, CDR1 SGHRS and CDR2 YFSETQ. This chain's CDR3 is CASSSSGTGTYNEQFF. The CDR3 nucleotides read TGCGCCAGCAGCTCCTCCGGGACAGGGACCTACAATGAGCAGTTCTTC. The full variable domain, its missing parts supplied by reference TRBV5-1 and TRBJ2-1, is KAGVTQTPRYLIKTRGQQVTLSCSPISGHRSVSWYQQTPGQGLQFLFEYFSETQRNKGNFPGRFSGRQFSNSRSEMNVSTLELGDSALYLCASSSSGTGTYNEQFFGPGTRLTVL.

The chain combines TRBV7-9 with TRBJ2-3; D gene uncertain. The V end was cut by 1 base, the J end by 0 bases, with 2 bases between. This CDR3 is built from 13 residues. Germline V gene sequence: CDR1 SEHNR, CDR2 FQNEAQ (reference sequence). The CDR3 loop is CASSLDSTDTQYF. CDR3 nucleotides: TGTGCCAGCAGCTTAGACAGCACAGATACGCAGTATTTT.

CDR3 in amino acids: CASSLEKGLQMSSYEQYF. The CDR3 region has the DNA TGTGCCAGCAGCTTAGAGAAAGGTTTACAGATGAGCTCCTACGAGCAGTACTTC. The rearrangement joins TRBV7-2 to TRBJ2-7; no clear D. Germline V gene sequence: CDR1 SGHTA, CDR2 FQGNSA. This CDR3 comprises 18 residues. Trimming pared 1 base from V and 0 bases from J, leaving 19 bases between. The entire variable domain, with the rest obtained from reference TRBV7-2 and TRBJ2-7, is as follows: GAGVSQSPSNKVTEKGKDVELRCDPISGHTALYWYRQSLGQGLEFLIYFQGNSAPDKSGLPSDRFSAERTGGSVSTLTIQRTQQEDSAVYLCASSLEKGLQMSSYEQYFGPGTRLTVT.